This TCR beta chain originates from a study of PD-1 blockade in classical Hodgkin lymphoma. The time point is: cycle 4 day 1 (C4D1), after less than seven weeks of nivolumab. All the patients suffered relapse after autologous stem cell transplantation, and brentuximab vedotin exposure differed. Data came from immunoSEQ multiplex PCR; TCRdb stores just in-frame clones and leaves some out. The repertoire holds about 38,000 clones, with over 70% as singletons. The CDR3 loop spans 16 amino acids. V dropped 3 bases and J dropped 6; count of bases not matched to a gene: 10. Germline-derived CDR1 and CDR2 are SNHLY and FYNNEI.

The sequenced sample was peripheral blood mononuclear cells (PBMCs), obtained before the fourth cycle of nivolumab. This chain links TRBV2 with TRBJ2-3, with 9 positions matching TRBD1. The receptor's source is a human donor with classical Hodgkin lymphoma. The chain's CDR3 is CASSDLRGQGRDTQYF. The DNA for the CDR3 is TGTGCCAGCAGTGACCTACGGGGACAGGGTCGCGATACGCAGTATTTT.